The 18 T cell receptor beta chains in this list originate from one sample, sequenced in a study of early T cells in non-severe SARS-CoV-2 infection. TCRdb re-called the 5' RACE reads through MiXCR, storing one row per CDR3 protein. The data hold some 62,000 distinct CDR3 sequences, with approximately 9.2% observed a single time. The material sequenced was whole blood, taken at baseline. Receptors originate from an adult who was a healthcare worker with PCR-confirmed SARS-CoV-2 infection or an uninfected control (not recorded which).

The table lists this clonotype with a few counts. The J gene is TRBJ2-7, the V gene TRBV28; unclear D gene. V was shortened by 8 bases and J by 3 bases, with 17 bases between the two germline ends. Germline CDR1 and CDR2: MDHEN and SYDVKM. There are 14 residues in the CDR3. The CDR3 DNA reads as TGTGCCAGCTTCGGGCGGCCTACTGACTACGAGCAGTACTTC. This encodes CASFGRPTDYEQYF.

This clonotype was detected a few times. V usage is TRBV7-9 and J usage is TRBJ1-4; no clear D gene. The CDR3 is 13 amino acids. Germline V CDR1 and CDR2: SEHNR, FQNEAQ (reference sequence). V was pared by 5 bases and J by 9 bases, with 13 bases between. The CDR3 reads CASSPEEQQKLFF. CDR3 coding DNA: TGTGCCAGCAGCCCGGAGGAACAGCAAAAACTGTTTTTT.

This clonotype has just a few counts. The chain has TRBV2 and TRBJ2-5; 8 bases line up with TRBD1. J lost 3 bases, V lost 3 bases, and 3 bases had no gene match. Per germline, CDR1 SNHLY and CDR2 FYNNEI. The CDR3 is 14 amino acids. The CDR3 loop is CASSDTGGEETQYF. The CDR3 nucleotides read TGTGCCAGCAGTGATACAGGGGGAGAAGAGACCCAGTACTTC. The full variable domain, in which reference TRBV2 and TRBJ2-5 provide the parts outside the CDR3, is EPEVTQTPSHQVTQMGQEVILRCVPISNHLYFYWYRQILGQKVEFLVSFYNNEISEKSEIFDDQFSVERPDGSNFTLKIRSTKLEDSAMYFCASSDTGGEETQYFGPGTRLLVL.

As regards this clonotype: A much larger clonotype is one base distant, so this may be a read error. The V gene is TRBV10-3, the J gene TRBJ2-7; D possibly corresponds to TRBD1 (6 bases). The CDR3 extends over 14 amino acids. Germline CDR1 reads ENHRY; CDR2 reads SYGVKD. CDR3 DNA: TGTGCCATCAGCCCGGACAGCCTCTCCTACGAGCAGCACTTC. It codes for CAISPDSLSYEQHF.

This clonotype was counted between two and nine times. CDR3 nucleotide sequence: TGCGCCAGCAGCTTGGTAGGGGGAACCTACAATGAGCAGTTCTTC. This translates into CASSLVGGTYNEQFF. The chain uses TRBV5-1 and TRBJ2-1, with TRBD1 as a possible D gene (6 bases). V lost 0 bases to trimming and J lost 2 bases, with 9 bases between them. CDR1 is SGHRS, CDR2 YFSETQ, per germline. CDR3 length: 15 amino acids.

The V call is TRBV7-6, the J call TRBJ2-7, with D perhaps TRBD1 or TRBD2 (5 bases each). Trimming pared 5 bases from V and 0 bases from J, leaving 8 bases between. The CDR3 contains 13 residues. Germline loops: CDR1 SGHVS, CDR2 FNYEAQ. CDR3 nucleotides: TGTGCCAGCAGCAGGGACGTCTCCTACGAGCAGTACTTC. It is translated as CASSRDVSYEQYF.

The chain combines TRBV2 with TRBJ2-7; no clear D gene. V was trimmed by 6 bases and J by 0 bases, leaving 3 bases between them. This CDR3 region has 11 residues. CDR1 and CDR2 (germline): SNHLY, FYNNEI. The CDR3 sequence is CASRYSYEQYF. CDR3 in DNA: TGTGCCAGCAGGTACTCCTACGAGCAGTACTTC.

V usage is TRBV5-1 and J usage is TRBJ2-5; tentative D call: TRBD2 (5 bases). CDR1 is SGHRS, CDR2 YFSETQ, per germline. This CDR3 is 13 amino acids long. Trimming shortened V by 2 bases and J by 5 bases, and 10 bases separated the two germline ends. This CDR3 is CASSFVGEETQYF. The CDR3 DNA reads TGCGCCAGCAGCTTCGTGGGAGAGGAGACCCAGTACTTC.

The chain has TRBV20-1 and TRBJ2-6; D is unclear. This CDR3 is built from 15 residues. Trimming left V 6 bases short and J 0 bases short, with 12 bases between. Germline CDR1 reads DFQATT; CDR2 reads SNEGSKA (reference sequence). CDR3 region: CSAGARDSGANVLTF. The CDR3 DNA sequence: TGCAGTGCAGGAGCCAGAGACTCTGGGGCCAACGTCCTGACTTTC.

This clonotype was found many times. The rearrangement uses TRBV6-1 and TRBJ1-1; 7 bases agree with TRBD1. Trimming cost V 6 bases and J 0 bases; bases outside gene matches: 7. CDR1 and CDR2 (germline): MNHNS, SASEGT. The CDR3 contains 15 residues. This CDR3 reads CASSRDRGMNTEAFF. The CDR3 DNA follows: TGTGCCAGCAGCCGGGACAGAGGCATGAACACTGAAGCTTTCTTT.

V gene TRBV5-1 combines with J gene TRBJ2-2, with D possibly called TRBD1 or TRBD2 (5 bases each). The germline V and J ends were trimmed by 1 base and 5 bases, with 12 bases remaining between them. Germline V CDR1 and CDR2: SGHRS, YFSETQ. There are 15 residues in the CDR3. In DNA form, the CDR3 reads TGCGCCAGCAGCTTGTCTGGGGGAGTGACCGGGGAGCTGTTTTTT. Encoded protein: CASSLSGGVTGELFF.

This clonotype was counted a few times. This chain connects TRBV30 to TRBJ1-1; 9 bases are a match to TRBD1. The V gene end was trimmed by 8 bases and the J gene end by 6 bases; junction bases not matched to a gene: 10. Per the germline V gene, CDR1 is GTSNPN and CDR2 is SVGIG (reference sequence). The CDR3 runs 13 residues. The CDR3 here is CARTRDRDAEAFF. The CDR3 bases are TGTGCCCGAACCCGGGACAGGGACGCTGAAGCTTTCTTT.

This clonotype occurred many times. The chain has TRBV24-1 and TRBJ2-1; 7 bases agree with TRBD1. Losses at the gene ends were 5 bases for V and 7 bases for J; bases not matched to a gene: 4. The CDR3 extends over 13 amino acids. CDR1 and CDR2 from the germline V gene are KGHDR and SFDVKD. CDR3 sequence (DNA): TGTGCCACCAGTGGAAGGGGGCGGAATGAGCAGTTCTTC. It encodes CATSGRGRNEQFF.

The rearrangement joins TRBV7-8 to TRBJ2-1; D unclear. The CDR3 has 14 residues. Between the trimmed V and J ends, which lost 1 base and 15 bases, there was a span of 19 bases. In germline, CDR1 is SGHVS, CDR2 FQNEAQ. CDR3 in DNA: TGTGCCAGCAGCTTAGAACCTCTTACGCGGAGCGCGTTCTTC. Protein: CASSLEPLTRSAFF.

This clonotype was detected ten times or more. The chain joins TRBV25-1 to TRBJ1-6, with a tentative D call TRBD1 (6 bases). The V end was cut by 1 base, the J end by 7 bases, with 11 bases between. This CDR3 contains 15 residues. The germline CDR1 and CDR2 sequences are MGHDK and SYGVNS. CDR3 loop: CASSESGGRNSPLHF. DNA for the CDR3: TGTGCCAGCAGTGAATCTGGGGGGCGGAATTCACCCCTCCACTTT.

V is TRBV2 and J is TRBJ2-1; no reliable D call. Germline V CDR1 and CDR2: SNHLY, FYNNEI. This CDR3 is built from 10 residues. Trimming left V 7 bases short and J 5 bases short, with 3 bases between. CDR3 coding DNA: TGTGCCAGCAATGACAATGAGCAGTTCTTC. Its translation: CASNDNEQFF.

This CDR3 is CASSRGGMNTEAFF. In DNA form, the CDR3 reads TGTGCCAGCTCACGGGGCGGAATGAACACTGAAGCTTTCTTT. This chain joins TRBV18 and TRBJ1-1; D possibly corresponds to TRBD1 (5 bases). Trimming took off 4 bases at V and 0 bases at J, with 9 bases between the two ends. The CDR3 runs 14 residues. The germline gives CDR1 KGHSH, CDR2 LQKENI. Combining the CDR3 with reference TRBV18 and TRBJ1-1 gives the whole variable domain NAGVMQNPRHLVRRRGQEARLRCSPMKGHSHVYWYRQLPEEGLKFMVYLQKENIIDESGMPKERFSAEFPKEGPSILRIQQVVRGDSAAYFCASSRGGMNTEAFFGQGTRLTVV.

This chain connects TRBV20-1 to TRBJ1-4; a weak D match, TRBD1 (5 bases). CDR3 length: 14 amino acids. The V end was cut by 6 bases, the J end by 7 bases, with 18 bases between. Germline CDR1 is DFQATT and CDR2 is SNEGSKA (reference sequence). The CDR3 loop is CSALPAGLGEKLFF. As DNA, the CDR3 is TGCAGTGCACTTCCGGCGGGGCTGGGTGAAAAACTGTTTTTT.